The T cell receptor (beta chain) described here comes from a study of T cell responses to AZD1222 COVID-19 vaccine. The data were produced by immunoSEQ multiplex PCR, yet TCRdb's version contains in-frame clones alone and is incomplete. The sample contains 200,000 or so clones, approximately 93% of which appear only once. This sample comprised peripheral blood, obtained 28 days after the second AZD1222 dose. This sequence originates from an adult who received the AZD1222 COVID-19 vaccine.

Here the CDR3 DNA reads TGTGCCAGCAGCCGCCTCGGGGGCTACACCTTC. Its protein product is CASSRLGGYTF. V gene TRBV7-8 combines with J gene TRBJ1-2; D unresolved. Trimming shortened V by 5 bases and J by 8 bases, and 9 bases separated the two germline ends. In germline, CDR1 is SGHVS, CDR2 FQNEAQ. The CDR3 runs to 11 residues.